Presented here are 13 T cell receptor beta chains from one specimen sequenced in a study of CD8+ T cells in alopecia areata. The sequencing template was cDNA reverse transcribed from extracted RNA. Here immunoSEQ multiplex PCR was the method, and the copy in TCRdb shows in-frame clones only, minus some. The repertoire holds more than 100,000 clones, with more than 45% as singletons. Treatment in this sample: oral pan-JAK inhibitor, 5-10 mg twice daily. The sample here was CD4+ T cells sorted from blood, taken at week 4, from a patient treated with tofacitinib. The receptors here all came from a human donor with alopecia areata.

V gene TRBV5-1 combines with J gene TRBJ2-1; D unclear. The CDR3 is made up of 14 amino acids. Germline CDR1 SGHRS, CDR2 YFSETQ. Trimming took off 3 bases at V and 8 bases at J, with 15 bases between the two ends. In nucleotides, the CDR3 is TGCGCCAGCAGCTCGGACCGGCTACGCCATGAGCAGTTCTTC. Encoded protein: CASSSDRLRHEQFF.

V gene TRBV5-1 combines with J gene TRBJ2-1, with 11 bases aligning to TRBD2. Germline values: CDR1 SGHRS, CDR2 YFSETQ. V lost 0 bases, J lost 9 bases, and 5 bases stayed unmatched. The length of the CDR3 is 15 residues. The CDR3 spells CASSLVLAGGLEQFF. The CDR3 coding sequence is TGCGCCAGCAGCTTGGTCCTAGCGGGAGGTCTTGAGCAGTTCTTC.

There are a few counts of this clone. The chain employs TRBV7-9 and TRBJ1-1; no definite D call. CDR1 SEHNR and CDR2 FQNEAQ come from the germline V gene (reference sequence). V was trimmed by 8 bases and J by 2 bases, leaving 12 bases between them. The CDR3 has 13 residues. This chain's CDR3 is CASRGNSNTEAFF. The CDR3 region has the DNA TGTGCCAGCCGGGGAAACAGTAACACTGAAGCTTTCTTT.

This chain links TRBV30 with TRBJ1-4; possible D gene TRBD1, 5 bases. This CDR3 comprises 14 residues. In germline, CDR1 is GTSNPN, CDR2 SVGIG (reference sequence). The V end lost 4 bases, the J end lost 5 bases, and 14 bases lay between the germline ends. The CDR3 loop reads CAWTQTVSNEKLFF. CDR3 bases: TGTGCCTGGACCCAGACAGTGTCAAATGAAAAACTGTTTTTT.

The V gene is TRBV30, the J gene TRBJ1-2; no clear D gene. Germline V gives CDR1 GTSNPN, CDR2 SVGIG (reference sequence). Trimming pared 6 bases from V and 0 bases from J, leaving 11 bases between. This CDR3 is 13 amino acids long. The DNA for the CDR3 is TGTGCCTGTACAACAACAACTAACTATGGCTACACCTTC. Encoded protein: CACTTTTNYGYTF.

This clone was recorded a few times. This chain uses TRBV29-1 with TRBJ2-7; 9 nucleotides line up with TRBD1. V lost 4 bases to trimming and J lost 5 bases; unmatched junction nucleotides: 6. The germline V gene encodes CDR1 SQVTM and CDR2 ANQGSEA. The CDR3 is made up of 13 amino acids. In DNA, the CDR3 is TGCAGCGTTGTAGGGACAGGGCTGGACGAGCAGTACTTC. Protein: CSVVGTGLDEQYF.

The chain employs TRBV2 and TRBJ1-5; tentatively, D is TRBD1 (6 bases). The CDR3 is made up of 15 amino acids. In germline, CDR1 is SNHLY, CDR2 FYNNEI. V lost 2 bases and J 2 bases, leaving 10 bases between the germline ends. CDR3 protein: CASSEQGFGNQPQHF. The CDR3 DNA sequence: TGTGCCAGCAGTGAACAGGGGTTTGGCAATCAGCCCCAGCATTTT.

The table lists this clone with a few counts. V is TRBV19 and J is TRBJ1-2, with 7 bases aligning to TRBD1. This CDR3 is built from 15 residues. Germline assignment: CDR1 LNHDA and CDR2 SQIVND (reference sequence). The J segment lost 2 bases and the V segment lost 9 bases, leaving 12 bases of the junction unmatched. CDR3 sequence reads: CASSYTGALNYGYTF. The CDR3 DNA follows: TGTGCCAGCAGTTACACAGGGGCCCTAAACTATGGCTACACCTTC.

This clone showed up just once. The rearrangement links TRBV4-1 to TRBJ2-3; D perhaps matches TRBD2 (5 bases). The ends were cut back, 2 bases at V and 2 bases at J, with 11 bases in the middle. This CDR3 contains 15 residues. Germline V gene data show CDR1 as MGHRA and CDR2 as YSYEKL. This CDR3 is CASSQQRTLTDTQYF. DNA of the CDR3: TGCGCCAGCAGCCAACAAAGGACTCTCACAGATACGCAGTATTTT.

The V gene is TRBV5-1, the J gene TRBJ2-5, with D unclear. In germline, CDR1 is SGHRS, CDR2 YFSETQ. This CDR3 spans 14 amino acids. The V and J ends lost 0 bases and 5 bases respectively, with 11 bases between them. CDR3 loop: CASSLEGRSETQYF. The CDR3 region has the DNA TGCGCCAGCAGCTTGGAAGGAAGGTCCGAGACCCAGTACTTC.

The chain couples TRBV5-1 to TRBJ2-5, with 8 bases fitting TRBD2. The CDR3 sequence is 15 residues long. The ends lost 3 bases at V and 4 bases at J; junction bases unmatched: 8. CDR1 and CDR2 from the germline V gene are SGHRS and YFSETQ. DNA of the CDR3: TGCGCCAGCAGCTCCTGGAACCTAGCGGGAGAGACCCAGTACTTC. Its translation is CASSSWNLAGETQYF.

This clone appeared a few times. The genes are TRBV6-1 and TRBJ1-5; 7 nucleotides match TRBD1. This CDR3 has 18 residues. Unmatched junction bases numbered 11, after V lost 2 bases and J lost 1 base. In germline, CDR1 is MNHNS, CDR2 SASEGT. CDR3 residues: CASSERPPDRLSNQPQHF. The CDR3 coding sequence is TGTGCCAGCAGTGAAAGGCCCCCGGACAGGTTGAGCAATCAGCCCCAGCATTTT.

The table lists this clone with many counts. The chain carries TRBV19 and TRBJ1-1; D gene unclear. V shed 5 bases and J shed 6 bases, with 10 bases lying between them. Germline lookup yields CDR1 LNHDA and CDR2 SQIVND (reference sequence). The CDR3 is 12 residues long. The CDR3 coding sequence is TGTGCCAGTAGTTTAAAAAGATCTGAAGCTTTCTTT. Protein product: CASSLKRSEAFF.